A selection of T cell receptor beta chains follows, all from one sample in a study of blood T cells in healthy people across ages. One entry per CDR3 protein, called by TCRdb with MiXCR from the 5' RACE reads. The sample contains roughly 1,800,000 distinct CDR3 sequences, about 50% of which appear only once. The source material was blood. The receptors originated from a woman aged 40-49 years in good health. CDR3s include the opening cysteine and the closing phenylalanine or tryptophan. Fields, in order: V gene, J gene, clone size, D gene, CDR3 DNA, CDR3 protein. A D gene is named only where the DNA matches it firmly. Only part of the rows carry a size: once, few, many, or a class if the clone is expanded.

v_gene: TRBV10-3; j_gene: TRBJ1-1; abundance: -; d_gene: -; CDR3nt: TGTGCCATCAGTGAGTCGAAGCCAGGAGAGAACACTGAAGCTTTCTTT; CDR3aa: CAISESKPGENTEAFF
v_gene: TRBV5-1; j_gene: TRBJ1-2; abundance: -; d_gene: TRBD1; CDR3nt: TGCGCCAGCAGCTTGGAGGGGGCTGGCTACACCTTC; CDR3aa: CASSLEGAGYTF
v_gene: TRBV10-3; j_gene: TRBJ1-4; abundance: -; d_gene: -; CDR3nt: TGTGCCATCAGTTGGGGGCTTAATGAAAAACTGTTTTTT; CDR3aa: CAISWGLNEKLFF
v_gene: TRBV24-1; j_gene: TRBJ1-3; abundance: few; d_gene: -; CDR3nt: TGTGCCACCAGGTGGAGGACCATATATTTT; CDR3aa: CATRWRTIYF
v_gene: TRBV7-2; j_gene: TRBJ2-1; abundance: few; d_gene: TRBD2; CDR3nt: TGTGCCAGCAGCTTAGGGTCAGGACTAGCCCCCAATGAGCAGTTCTTC; CDR3aa: CASSLGSGLAPNEQFF
v_gene: TRBV5-1; j_gene: TRBJ1-2; abundance: few; d_gene: TRBD1; CDR3nt: TGCGCCAGCAGCCCCAGGACAGGGGGGAGTAACTATGGCTACACCTTC; CDR3aa: CASSPRTGGSNYGYTF
v_gene: TRBV12-3/TRBV12-4; j_gene: TRBJ1-4; abundance: few; d_gene: TRBD1; CDR3nt: TGTGCCAGCAGTTTAACAGGGGGACCAACTAATGAAAAACTGTTTTTT; CDR3aa: CASSLTGGPTNEKLFF
v_gene: TRBV7-2; j_gene: TRBJ2-5; abundance: -; d_gene: -; CDR3nt: TGTGCCAGCAGCTTAGGAACCCGGGGGCAGTACTTC; CDR3aa: CASSLGTRGQYF
v_gene: TRBV10-3; j_gene: TRBJ2-3; abundance: many; d_gene: -; CDR3nt: TGTGCCATCAGTGAAAGAGATACGCAGTATTTT; CDR3aa: CAISERDTQYF
v_gene: TRBV28; j_gene: TRBJ1-2; abundance: -; d_gene: -; CDR3nt: TGTGCCAGCAACAGGGTTAACTATGGCTACACCTTC; CDR3aa: CASNRVNYGYTF
v_gene: TRBV2; j_gene: TRBJ2-6; abundance: -; d_gene: -; CDR3nt: TGTGCCAGCAGGTCCGGACTGAGCTCTGGGGCCAACGTCCTGACTTTC; CDR3aa: CASRSGLSSGANVLTF
v_gene: TRBV27; j_gene: TRBJ1-2; abundance: few; d_gene: -; CDR3nt: TGTGCCAGCAGCCCTTTGAGCGACATTCGTTCCTATGGCTACACCTTC; CDR3aa: CASSPLSDIRSYGYTF
v_gene: TRBV18; j_gene: TRBJ2-3; abundance: -; d_gene: -; CDR3nt: TGTGCCAGCCAAGAGAAGACTAGCACAGATACGCAGTATTTT; CDR3aa: CASQEKTSTDTQYF
v_gene: TRBV20-1; j_gene: TRBJ1-6; abundance: -; d_gene: -; CDR3nt: TGCAGTGCTAGCCCCTTGACGGGTGCTAATTCACCCCTCCACTTT; CDR3aa: CSASPLTGANSPLHF
v_gene: TRBV5-1; j_gene: TRBJ2-7; abundance: -; d_gene: -; CDR3nt: TGCGTCAGCAGCCTTTCAACCTACGAGCAGTACTTC; CDR3aa: CVSSLSTYEQYF
v_gene: TRBV7-8; j_gene: TRBJ2-7; abundance: -; d_gene: TRBD1; CDR3nt: TGTGCCAGCAGCCAAAGGGGACAGGGTCCGTGGGGGCAGTACTTC; CDR3aa: CASSQRGQGPWGQYF
v_gene: TRBV7-2; j_gene: TRBJ1-6; abundance: -; d_gene: -; CDR3nt: TGTGCCAGCAGCGTAGCAGGGTCGGGCTCACCCCTCCACTTT; CDR3aa: CASSVAGSGSPLHF
v_gene: TRBV6-2/TRBV6-3; j_gene: TRBJ2-7; abundance: few; d_gene: TRBD1; CDR3nt: TGTGCCAGCAGTGGAGGACAGGGACTCTCCTACGAGCAGTACTTC; CDR3aa: CASSGGQGLSYEQYF
v_gene: TRBV4-1; j_gene: TRBJ2-7; abundance: few; d_gene: -; CDR3nt: TGCGCCAGCAGCCAAGAGGGGGGCTACGAGCAGTACTTC; CDR3aa: CASSQEGGYEQYF
v_gene: TRBV6-2/TRBV6-3; j_gene: TRBJ2-5; abundance: few; d_gene: TRBD2; CDR3nt: TGTGCCAGCAGTTACGGGGGACTACAAGAGACCCAGTACTTC; CDR3aa: CASSYGGLQETQYF
v_gene: TRBV20-1; j_gene: TRBJ2-1; abundance: -; d_gene: TRBD1; CDR3nt: TGCAGTGCTAGACCACCAACCCGGGACAGAATCTACGAGCAGTTCTTC; CDR3aa: CSARPPTRDRIYEQFF
v_gene: TRBV24-1; j_gene: TRBJ2-1; abundance: -; d_gene: -; CDR3nt: TGTGCCACCAGTGATTTAGATGAGCAGTTCTTC; CDR3aa: CATSDLDEQFF
v_gene: TRBV20-1; j_gene: TRBJ2-3; abundance: -; d_gene: TRBD2; CDR3nt: TGCAGTGCGCCCGGGACCCTAGCGGGGGGGCCGGTGGTCGATACGCAGTATTTT; CDR3aa: CSAPGTLAGGPVVDTQYF
v_gene: TRBV19; j_gene: TRBJ2-3; abundance: few; d_gene: -; CDR3nt: TGTGCCGCCTCCCCCGGCACTAGCACAGATACGCAGTATTTT; CDR3aa: CAASPGTSTDTQYF
v_gene: TRBV11-2; j_gene: TRBJ2-7; abundance: many; d_gene: -; CDR3nt: TGTGCCAGCAGCCCCGGACAAGGGACCTACGAGCAGTACTTC; CDR3aa: CASSPGQGTYEQYF
v_gene: TRBV6-6; j_gene: TRBJ2-7; abundance: few; d_gene: -; CDR3nt: TGTGCCAGCAGTTACCTCGGGCCATCCTACGAGCAGTACTTC; CDR3aa: CASSYLGPSYEQYF
v_gene: TRBV7-2; j_gene: TRBJ2-1; abundance: -; d_gene: TRBD2; CDR3nt: TGTGCCAGCAGATCGAGGTCTAGCGGGAACTACAATGAGCAGTTCTTC; CDR3aa: CASRSRSSGNYNEQFF
v_gene: TRBV20-1; j_gene: TRBJ1-4; abundance: -; d_gene: -; CDR3nt: TGCAGTGCTAGAGGGGGAGGATACGGTGAAAAACTGTTTTTT; CDR3aa: CSARGGGYGEKLFF
v_gene: TRBV20-1; j_gene: TRBJ2-3; abundance: -; d_gene: -; CDR3nt: TGCAGTGCAACAGAAAGTTACAGCGCAGATACGCAGTATTTT; CDR3aa: CSATESYSADTQYF
v_gene: TRBV7-8; j_gene: TRBJ2-1; abundance: few; d_gene: -; CDR3nt: TGTGCCAGCAGCCTTGAAACAACCCGGGACACGGATGAGCAGTTCTTC; CDR3aa: CASSLETTRDTDEQFF
v_gene: TRBV10-3; j_gene: TRBJ2-5; abundance: many; d_gene: -; CDR3nt: TGTGCCATCAGCCCCCCCGGGGAAGAGACCCAGTACTTC; CDR3aa: CAISPPGEETQYF
v_gene: TRBV24-1; j_gene: TRBJ2-1; abundance: -; d_gene: TRBD2; CDR3nt: TGTGCCACCAGTGATGCCCAGCTAGCGGGCGCCTACAATGAGCAGTTCTTC; CDR3aa: CATSDAQLAGAYNEQFF
v_gene: TRBV25-1; j_gene: TRBJ2-3; abundance: -; d_gene: -; CDR3nt: TGTGCCAGCGGGAGACAGGGCACAGATACGCAGTATTTT; CDR3aa: CASGRQGTDTQYF
v_gene: TRBV6-2/TRBV6-3; j_gene: TRBJ1-2; abundance: -; d_gene: -; CDR3nt: TGTGCCAGCAGGGATAACAGCTACACCTTC; CDR3aa: CASRDNSYTF
v_gene: TRBV18; j_gene: TRBJ2-6; abundance: -; d_gene: -; CDR3nt: TGTGCCAGCTCAGGACAGACCAGCTCTGGGGCCAACGTCCTGACTTTC; CDR3aa: CASSGQTSSGANVLTF
v_gene: TRBV3-1; j_gene: TRBJ1-6; abundance: -; d_gene: -; CDR3nt: TGTGCCAGCAGTCAAACGGGGGGCGGGGAACCCCTCCACTTT; CDR3aa: CASSQTGGGEPLHF
v_gene: TRBV12-3/TRBV12-4; j_gene: TRBJ2-5; abundance: -; d_gene: TRBD2; CDR3nt: TGTGCCAGCCGGACTAGCCAAGACCAAGAGACCCAGTACTTC; CDR3aa: CASRTSQDQETQYF
v_gene: TRBV7-2; j_gene: TRBJ2-5; abundance: many; d_gene: TRBD2; CDR3nt: TGTGCCAGCAGCCCCCGGCTAGCGGGGTCTCAAGAGACCCAGTACTTC; CDR3aa: CASSPRLAGSQETQYF
v_gene: TRBV28; j_gene: TRBJ2-7; abundance: -; d_gene: -; CDR3nt: TGTGCCAGCAGTTTACCCCACGGCGAGCAGTACTTC; CDR3aa: CASSLPHGEQYF
v_gene: TRBV7-8; j_gene: TRBJ2-3; abundance: -; d_gene: TRBD1; CDR3nt: TGTGCCAGCAGCTCTCGGGACAGGGGAGGGGTAGATACGCAGTATTTT; CDR3aa: CASSSRDRGGVDTQYF
v_gene: TRBV7-9; j_gene: TRBJ2-1; abundance: few; d_gene: TRBD1; CDR3nt: TGTGCCAGCAGCCGGGACAGCAACACCTACAATGAGCAGTTCTTC; CDR3aa: CASSRDSNTYNEQFF
v_gene: TRBV6-5; j_gene: TRBJ2-5; abundance: few; d_gene: -; CDR3nt: TGTGCCAGCAGTTCCCTCTTTAGCGGTCAAGAGACCCAGTACTTC; CDR3aa: CASSSLFSGQETQYF
v_gene: TRBV6-5; j_gene: TRBJ1-1; abundance: -; d_gene: -; CDR3nt: TGTGCCAGCAGTCGAACCTCCAGCCCTTATGAAGCTTTCTTT; CDR3aa: CASSRTSSPYEAFF
v_gene: TRBV7-9; j_gene: TRBJ2-1; abundance: -; d_gene: -; CDR3nt: TGTGCCACTACGGGACGGAGCTCCTACAATGAGCAGTTCTTC; CDR3aa: CATTGRSSYNEQFF
v_gene: TRBV6-4; j_gene: TRBJ2-1; abundance: -; d_gene: -; CDR3nt: TGTGCCAGCAGCCTTAGATTCAGGGACTCCTACAATGAGCAGTTCTTC; CDR3aa: CASSLRFRDSYNEQFF
v_gene: TRBV20-1; j_gene: TRBJ1-1; abundance: few; d_gene: -; CDR3nt: TGCAGTGCCCTTCCGGGACACCGTTCTATGAACACTGAAGCTTTCTTT; CDR3aa: CSALPGHRSMNTEAFF
v_gene: TRBV6-1; j_gene: TRBJ2-5; abundance: few; d_gene: -; CDR3nt: TGTGCCAGCAGTGAGAGACAGGGACTAGAGACCCAGTACTTC; CDR3aa: CASSERQGLETQYF
v_gene: TRBV28; j_gene: TRBJ1-1; abundance: -; d_gene: -; CDR3nt: TGTGCCAGCGTTGCAGGGGCCCTCAACACTGAAGCTTTCTTT; CDR3aa: CASVAGALNTEAFF
v_gene: TRBV9; j_gene: TRBJ2-1; abundance: many; d_gene: -; CDR3nt: TGTGCCAGCAGCGTGGACCAGTACAATGAGCAGTTCTTC; CDR3aa: CASSVDQYNEQFF
v_gene: TRBV7-8; j_gene: TRBJ2-1; abundance: -; d_gene: -; CDR3nt: TGTGCCAGCAGCTTTGATCTTTGCCCCTACAATGAGCAGTTCTTC; CDR3aa: CASSFDLCPYNEQFF
v_gene: TRBV6-5; j_gene: TRBJ2-1; abundance: once; d_gene: TRBD1; CDR3nt: TGTGCCAGCAGCCCGAGACCTCGGACAGGGACCGATGAGCAGTTCTTC; CDR3aa: CASSPRPRTGTDEQFF
v_gene: TRBV18; j_gene: TRBJ2-3; abundance: -; d_gene: -; CDR3nt: TGTGCCAGCTCTAGGAACGAGGCACGGGTCACAGATACGCAGTATTTT; CDR3aa: CASSRNEARVTDTQYF
v_gene: TRBV6-2/TRBV6-3; j_gene: TRBJ2-1; abundance: -; d_gene: -; CDR3nt: TGTGCCAGCGCGTTCTCCTACAATGAGCAGTTCTTC; CDR3aa: CASAFSYNEQFF
v_gene: TRBV7-9; j_gene: TRBJ1-2; abundance: -; d_gene: -; CDR3nt: TGTGCCAGCAGCTTAGCAACAGGTGGGGCTTCTTTCGGCGGCTACACCTTC; CDR3aa: CASSLATGGASFGGYTF
v_gene: TRBV12-3/TRBV12-4; j_gene: TRBJ2-1; abundance: few; d_gene: TRBD1; CDR3nt: TGTGCCAGCAGTTTCGGGACAGGGCCCAATGAGCAGTTCTTC; CDR3aa: CASSFGTGPNEQFF